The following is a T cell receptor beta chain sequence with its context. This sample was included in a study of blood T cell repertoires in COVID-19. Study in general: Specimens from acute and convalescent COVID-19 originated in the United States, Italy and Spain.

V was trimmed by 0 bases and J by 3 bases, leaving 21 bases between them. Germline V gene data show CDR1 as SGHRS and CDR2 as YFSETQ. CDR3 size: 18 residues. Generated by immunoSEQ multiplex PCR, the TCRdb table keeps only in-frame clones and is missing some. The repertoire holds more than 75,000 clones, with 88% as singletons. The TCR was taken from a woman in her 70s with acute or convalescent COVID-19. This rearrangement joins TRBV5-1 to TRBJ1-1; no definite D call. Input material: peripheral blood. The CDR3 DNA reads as TGCGCCAGCAGCTTGGTAGCCCCCACTCACCCACCGGACACTGAAGCTTTCTTT. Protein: CASSLVAPTHPPDTEAFF.